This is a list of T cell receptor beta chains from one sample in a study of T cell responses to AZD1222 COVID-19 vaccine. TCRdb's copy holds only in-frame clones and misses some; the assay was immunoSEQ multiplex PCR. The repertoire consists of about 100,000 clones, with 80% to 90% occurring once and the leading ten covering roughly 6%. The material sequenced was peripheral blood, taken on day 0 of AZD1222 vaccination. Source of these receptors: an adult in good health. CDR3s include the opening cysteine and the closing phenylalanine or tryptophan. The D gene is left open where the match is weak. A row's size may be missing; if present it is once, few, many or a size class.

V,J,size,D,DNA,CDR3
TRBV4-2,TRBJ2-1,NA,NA,TGTGCCAGCAGCCAAGTGAGGGGGGGCTACAATGAGCAGTTCTTC,CASSQVRGGYNEQFF
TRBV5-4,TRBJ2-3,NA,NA,TGTGCCAGCATCCAAGGGGGGGATCCCCCCCATGGCACAGATACGCAGTATTTT,CASIQGGDPPHGTDTQYF
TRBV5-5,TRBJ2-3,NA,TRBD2,TGTGCCAGCAGCTACAGGGGCGGACTAGCGGCGGATACGCAGTATTTT,CASSYRGGLAADTQYF
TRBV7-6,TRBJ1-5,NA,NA,TGTGCCAGCAAGGGTTCGGGTAGCAATCAGCCCCAGCATTTT,CASKGSGSNQPQHF
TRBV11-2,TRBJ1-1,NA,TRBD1,TGTGCCAGCAGCTCTCGACAGGGGCGGACTGAAGCTTTCTTT,CASSSRQGRTEAFF
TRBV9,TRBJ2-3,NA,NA,TGTGCCAGCACCCGAAATGAGGGCCCCACAGATACGCAGTATTTT,CASTRNEGPTDTQYF
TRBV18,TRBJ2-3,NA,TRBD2,TGTGCCAGCTCACCGGCCAGCGGGAGCCCAGATACGCAGTATTTT,CASSPASGSPDTQYF
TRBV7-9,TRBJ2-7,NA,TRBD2,TGTGCCAGCAGCCCCGTCCATTCCAGGACTAGCGGGATTTCCTACGAGCAGTACTTC,CASSPVHSRTSGISYEQYF
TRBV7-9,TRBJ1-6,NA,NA,TGTGCCAGCAGCTTAGTGCAGGGGCCTATGTCACCCCTCCACTTT,CASSLVQGPMSPLHF
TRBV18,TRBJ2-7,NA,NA,TGTGCCAGCTCCTCAGCGGTCTCCTACGAGCAGTACTTC,CASSSAVSYEQYF
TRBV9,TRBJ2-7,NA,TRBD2,TGTGCCAGCAGCGCCGGGACTAGCGGGAGAGGGAGATCCTACGAGCAGTACTTC,CASSAGTSGRGRSYEQYF
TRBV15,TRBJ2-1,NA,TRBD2,TGTGCCACCAGCAGACCTTCTAGCGGGGGGGCCAAAGAGCAGTTCTTC,CATSRPSSGGAKEQFF
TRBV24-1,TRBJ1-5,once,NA,TGTGCCACCAGCTTGAACAGCCGTCAGCCCCAGCATTTT,CATSLNSRQPQHF
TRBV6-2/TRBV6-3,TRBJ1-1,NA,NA,TGTGCCAGCAGTTCAACCGTAAACACTGAAGCTTTCTTT,CASSSTVNTEAFF
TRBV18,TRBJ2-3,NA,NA,TGTGCCAGCTCAACGATTTACACAGATACGCAGTATTTT,CASSTIYTDTQYF
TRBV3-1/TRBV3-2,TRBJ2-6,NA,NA,TGTGCCAGCAGCCGGGGCTCTGGGGCCAACGTCCTGACTTTC,CASSRGSGANVLTF
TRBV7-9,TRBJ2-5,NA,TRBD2,TGTGCCAGCAGCTTCGGGGGGTTAGAGACCCAGTACTTC,CASSFGGLETQYF
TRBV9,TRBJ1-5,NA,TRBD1,TGTGCCAGCAGCCCCGGGACAGCAGCGGGCAATCAGCCCCAGCATTTT,CASSPGTAAGNQPQHF
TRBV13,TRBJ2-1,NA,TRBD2,TGTGCCAGCAGCTCTACTAGCGGGGTAAATGAGCAGTTCTTC,CASSSTSGVNEQFF
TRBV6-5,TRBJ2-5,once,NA,TGTGCCAGCAGTCGCAGGGTATCCCAAGAGACCCAGTACTTC,CASSRRVSQETQYF
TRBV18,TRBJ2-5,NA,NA,TGTGCCAGCTCCCCCCCGGGCCTAGCTGACGAGACCCAGTACTTC,CASSPPGLADETQYF
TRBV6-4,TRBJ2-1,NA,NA,TGTGCCAGCAGCGCCCGGACGGGGGGCCTAGACAATGAGCAGTTCTTC,CASSARTGGLDNEQFF
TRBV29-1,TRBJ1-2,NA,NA,TGCAGCGTTGAAAATCTCCGGGTGGGAGGCTACACCTTC,CSVENLRVGGYTF
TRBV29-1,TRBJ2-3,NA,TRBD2,TGCAGCGTTGACGGGACTAGCGGCACAGATACGCAGTATTTT,CSVDGTSGTDTQYF
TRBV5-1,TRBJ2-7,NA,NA,TGCGCCAGCAGCTCGACAGTTAGCTCCTACGAGCAGTACTTC,CASSSTVSSYEQYF
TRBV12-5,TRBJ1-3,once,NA,TGTGCTAGTGGTTTGGACAGGCCGGGTGACACCATATATTTT,CASGLDRPGDTIYF
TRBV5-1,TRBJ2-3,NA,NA,TGCGCCAGCAGCGCCCGGGACCCTATGACTTATACGCAGTATTTT,CASSARDPMTYTQYF
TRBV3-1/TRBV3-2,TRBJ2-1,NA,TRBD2,TGTGCCAGCAGCCAAGATTCGGGAGGGGCGCTTGAGCAGTTCTTC,CASSQDSGGALEQFF
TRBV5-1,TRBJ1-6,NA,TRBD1,TGCGCCAGCAGCTTGGAGGGACAGGGGGCCAATTCACCCCTCCACTTT,CASSLEGQGANSPLHF
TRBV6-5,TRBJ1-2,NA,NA,TGTGCCAGTGGGTACCGCCCTAACTATGGCTACACCTTC,CASGYRPNYGYTF
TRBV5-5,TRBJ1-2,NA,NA,TGTGCCAGCAGCTTGGGCGTAGACTATGGCTACACCTTC,CASSLGVDYGYTF
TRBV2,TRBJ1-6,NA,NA,TGTGCCAGCAGGGACAGCTATAATTCACCCCTCCACTTT,CASRDSYNSPLHF
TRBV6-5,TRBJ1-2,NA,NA,TGTGCCAGCATTCTAGGGGTATTCGGCTATGGCTACACCTTC,CASILGVFGYGYTF
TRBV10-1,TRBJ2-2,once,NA,TGCGCCAGCAGTGCCGGGCTTAATACCGGGGAGCTGTTTTTT,CASSAGLNTGELFF
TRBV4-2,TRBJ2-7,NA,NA,TGTGCCAGCAGCCAAGTTCAAGGGTCACCCTACGAGCAGTACTTC,CASSQVQGSPYEQYF
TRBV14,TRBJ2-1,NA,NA,TGTGCCAGCAGAACCCTATGGGACAATGAGCAGTTCTTC,CASRTLWDNEQFF
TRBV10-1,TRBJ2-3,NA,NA,TGCGCCAGCAGTGAGAGGCGTGGGGATACGCAGTATTTT,CASSERRGDTQYF
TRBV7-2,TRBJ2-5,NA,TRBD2,TGTGCCAGCAGCTTCGGGACTAGCGGGAGCAGGGAGACCCAGTACTTC,CASSFGTSGSRETQYF